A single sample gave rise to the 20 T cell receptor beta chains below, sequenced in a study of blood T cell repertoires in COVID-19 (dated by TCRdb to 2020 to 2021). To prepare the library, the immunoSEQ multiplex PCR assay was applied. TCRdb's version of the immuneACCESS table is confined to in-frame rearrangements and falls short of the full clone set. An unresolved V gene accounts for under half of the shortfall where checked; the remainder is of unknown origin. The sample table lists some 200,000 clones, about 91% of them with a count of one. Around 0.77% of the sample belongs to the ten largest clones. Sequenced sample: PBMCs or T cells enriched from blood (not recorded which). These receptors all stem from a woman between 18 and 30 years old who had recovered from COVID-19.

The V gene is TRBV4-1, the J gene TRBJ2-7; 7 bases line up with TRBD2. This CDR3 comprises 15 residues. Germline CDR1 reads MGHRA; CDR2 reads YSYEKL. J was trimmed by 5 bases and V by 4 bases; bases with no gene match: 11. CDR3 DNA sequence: TGCGCCAGCAGCCGGCGCGGGGCGGGAGAGAACGAGCAGTACTTC. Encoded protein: CASSRRGAGENEQYF.

The CDR3 nucleotides read TGTGCCAGGGGCCCGGGGGGTTCCTACGAGCAGTACTTC. Translation: CARGPGGSYEQYF. J is TRBJ2-7 and V is TRBV6-5, with TRBD2 identical over 7 bases. The CDR3 runs 13 residues. From germline, CDR1 is MNHEY and CDR2 SVGAGI. J gave up 1 base and V 9 bases, and 6 bases lay outside the gene matches.

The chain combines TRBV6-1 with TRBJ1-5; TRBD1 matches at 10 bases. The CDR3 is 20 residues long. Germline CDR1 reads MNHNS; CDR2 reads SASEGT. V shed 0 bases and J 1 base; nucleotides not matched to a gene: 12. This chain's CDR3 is CASSEARDRGRLLSNQPQHF. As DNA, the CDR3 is TGTGCCAGCAGTGAAGCACGGGACAGGGGCCGACTGTTGAGCAATCAGCCCCAGCATTTT.

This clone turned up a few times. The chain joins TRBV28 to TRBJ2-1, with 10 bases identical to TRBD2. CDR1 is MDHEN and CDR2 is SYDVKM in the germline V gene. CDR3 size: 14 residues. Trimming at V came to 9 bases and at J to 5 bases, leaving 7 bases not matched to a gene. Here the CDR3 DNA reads TGTGCCAGTATTAGACTAGCGGGTAACAATGAGCAGTTCTTC. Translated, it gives CASIRLAGNNEQFF.

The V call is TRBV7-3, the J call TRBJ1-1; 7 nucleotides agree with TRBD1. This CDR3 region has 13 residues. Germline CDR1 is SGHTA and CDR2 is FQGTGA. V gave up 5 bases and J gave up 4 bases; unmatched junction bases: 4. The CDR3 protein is CASSPGGSTEAFF. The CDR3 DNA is TGTGCCAGCAGCCCAGGGGGGAGCACTGAAGCTTTCTTT.

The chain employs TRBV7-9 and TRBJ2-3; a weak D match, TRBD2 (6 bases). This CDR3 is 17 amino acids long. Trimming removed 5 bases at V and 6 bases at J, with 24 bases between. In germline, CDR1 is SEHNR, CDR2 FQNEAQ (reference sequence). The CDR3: CASSLGHHRTITDTQYF. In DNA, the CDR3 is TGTGCCAGCAGCCTTGGACACCACCGGACTATAACGGATACGCAGTATTTT.

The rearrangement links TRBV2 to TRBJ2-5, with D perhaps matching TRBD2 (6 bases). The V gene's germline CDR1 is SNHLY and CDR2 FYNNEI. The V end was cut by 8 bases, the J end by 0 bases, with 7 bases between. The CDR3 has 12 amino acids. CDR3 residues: CASGGYQETQYF. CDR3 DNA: TGTGCCAGCGGGGGGTACCAAGAGACCCAGTACTTC.

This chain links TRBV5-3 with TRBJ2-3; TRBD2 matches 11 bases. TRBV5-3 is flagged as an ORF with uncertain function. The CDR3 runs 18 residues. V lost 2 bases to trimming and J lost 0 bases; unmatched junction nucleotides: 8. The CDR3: CARSFQGGLAASTDTQYF. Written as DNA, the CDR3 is TGTGCCAGAAGCTTCCAGGGGGGACTAGCGGCTAGCACAGATACGCAGTATTTT.

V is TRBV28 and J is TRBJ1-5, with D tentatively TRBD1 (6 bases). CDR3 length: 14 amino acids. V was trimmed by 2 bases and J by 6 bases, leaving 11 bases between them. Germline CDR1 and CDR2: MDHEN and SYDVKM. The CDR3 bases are TGTGCCAGCAGTTTAGGGGCAGGGGCTCAGCCCCAGCATTTT. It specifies CASSLGAGAQPQHF.

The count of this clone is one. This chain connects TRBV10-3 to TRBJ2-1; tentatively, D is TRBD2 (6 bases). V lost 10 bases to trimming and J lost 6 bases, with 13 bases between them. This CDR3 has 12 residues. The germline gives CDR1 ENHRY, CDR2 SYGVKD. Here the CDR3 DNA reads TGTGCCACGGAGGGGACTTCCAATGAGCAGTTCTTC. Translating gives CATEGTSNEQFF.

CDR3 nucleotides: TGCGCCAGCAGCCAAGCGGGCTCCTATAATTCACCCCTCCACTTT. It translates to CASSQAGSYNSPLHF. The chain uses TRBV4-1 and TRBJ1-6, with D uncertain. The CDR3 totals 15 residues. V was trimmed by 1 base and J by 0 bases, leaving 4 bases between them. The germline V gene has CDR1 MGHRA and CDR2 YSYEKL.

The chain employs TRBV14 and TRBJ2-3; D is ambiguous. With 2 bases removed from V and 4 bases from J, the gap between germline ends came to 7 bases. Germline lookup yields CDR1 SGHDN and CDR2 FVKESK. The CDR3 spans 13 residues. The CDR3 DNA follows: TGTGCCAGCAGCCAATGGCCAGCAGATACGCAGTATTTT. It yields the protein CASSQWPADTQYF. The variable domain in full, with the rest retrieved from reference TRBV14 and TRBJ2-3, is EAGVTQFPSHSVIEKGQTVTLRCDPISGHDNLYWYRRVMGKEIKFLLHFVKESKQDESGMPNNRFLAERTGGTYSTLKVQPAELEDSGVYFCASSQWPADTQYFGPGTRLTVL.

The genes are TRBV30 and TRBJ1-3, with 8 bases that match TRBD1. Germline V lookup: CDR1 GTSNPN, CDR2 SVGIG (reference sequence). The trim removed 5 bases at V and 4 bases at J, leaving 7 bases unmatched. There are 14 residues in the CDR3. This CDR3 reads CAWDRGSRGNTIYF. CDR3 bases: TGTGCCTGGGACAGGGGCAGTAGGGGAAACACCATATATTTT.

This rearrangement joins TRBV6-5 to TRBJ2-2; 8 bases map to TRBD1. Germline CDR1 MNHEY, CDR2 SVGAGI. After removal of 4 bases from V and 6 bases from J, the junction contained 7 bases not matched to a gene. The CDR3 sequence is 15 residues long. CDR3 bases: TGTGCCAGCAGTTTCGGGACAGGAGTCTCCGGGGAGCTGTTTTTT. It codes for CASSFGTGVSGELFF.

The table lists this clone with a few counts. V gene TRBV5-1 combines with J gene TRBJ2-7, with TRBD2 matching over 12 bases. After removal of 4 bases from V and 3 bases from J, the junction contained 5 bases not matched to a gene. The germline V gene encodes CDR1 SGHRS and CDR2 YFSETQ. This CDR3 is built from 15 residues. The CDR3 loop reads CASSRGLAGDYEQYF. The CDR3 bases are TGCGCCAGCAGCAGGGGACTAGCGGGTGACTACGAGCAGTACTTC.

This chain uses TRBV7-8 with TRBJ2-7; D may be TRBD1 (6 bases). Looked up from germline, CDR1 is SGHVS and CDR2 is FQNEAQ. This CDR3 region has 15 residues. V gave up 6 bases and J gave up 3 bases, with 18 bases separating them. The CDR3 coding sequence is TGTGCCAGCAGTGCCAGGGGCCCCATGATCTACGAGCAGTACTTC. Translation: CASSARGPMIYEQYF.

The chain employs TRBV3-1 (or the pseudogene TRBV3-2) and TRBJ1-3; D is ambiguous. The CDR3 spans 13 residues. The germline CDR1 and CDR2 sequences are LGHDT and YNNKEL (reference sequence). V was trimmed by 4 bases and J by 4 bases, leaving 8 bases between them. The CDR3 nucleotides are TGTGCCAGCAGCCTCCAGGCGGGAAACACCATATATTTT. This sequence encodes CASSLQAGNTIYF.

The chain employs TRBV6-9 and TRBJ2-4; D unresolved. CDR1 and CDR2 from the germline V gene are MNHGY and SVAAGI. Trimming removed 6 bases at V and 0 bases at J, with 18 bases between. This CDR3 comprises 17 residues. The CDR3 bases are TGTGCCAGCAGGCCCACGCGTCGGTACGTAGCCAAAAACATTCAGTACTTC. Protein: CASRPTRRYVAKNIQYF.

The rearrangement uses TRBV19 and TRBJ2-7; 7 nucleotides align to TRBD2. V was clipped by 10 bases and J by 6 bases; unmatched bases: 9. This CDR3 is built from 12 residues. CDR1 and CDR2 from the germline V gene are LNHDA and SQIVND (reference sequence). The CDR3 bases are TGTGCCACCGCGTGGGAGGGCGGCGAGCAGTACTTC. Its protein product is CATAWEGGEQYF.

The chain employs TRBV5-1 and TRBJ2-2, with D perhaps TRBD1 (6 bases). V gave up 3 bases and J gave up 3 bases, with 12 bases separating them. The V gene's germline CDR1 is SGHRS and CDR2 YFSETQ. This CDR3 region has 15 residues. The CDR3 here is CASSSDRPDTGELFF. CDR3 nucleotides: TGCGCCAGCAGCTCAGACAGGCCGGACACCGGGGAGCTGTTTTTT.